This paragraph reports one T cell receptor (beta chain). The data are from a study of OX40 agonist ivuxolimab in advanced cancers. The wider study: Dose-escalation patients were diagnosed with hepatocellular carcinoma, melanoma, renal cell cancer or head and neck cancer.

The CDR3 contains 12 residues. The ends were cut back, 3 bases at V and 6 bases at J, with 9 bases in the middle. Germline assignment: CDR1 SGHAT and CDR2 FQNNGV. Produced via immunoSEQ multiplex PCR; TCRdb's table is partial and in-frame only. The table records 15,000 to 25,000 clones, nearly 70% of them present only once. This sequence was found in an adult with an advanced solid tumor such as melanoma, head and neck, liver or kidney cancer. Here the sequenced sample was CD4+ or CD8+ T cells sorted from blood, taken in a trial of the OX40 agonist ivuxolimab. The gene calls are TRBV11-2 and TRBJ2-7; a weak D match, TRBD2 (6 bases). CDR3 sequence: CASSFSGVEQYF. CDR3 DNA sequence: TGTGCCAGCAGCTTCTCGGGGGTCGAGCAGTACTTC.